Below, one T cell receptor beta chain is given with its context. The protocol was immunoSEQ multiplex PCR, while the TCRdb copy is restricted to in-frame clones and leaves out a portion. This sample has about 170,000 clones; roughly 92% occur once, and the top ten carry about 1.6%. This sample was included in a study of T cell responses to AZD1222 COVID-19 vaccine. This receptor was identified in an adult in good health. The source material was peripheral blood, sampled on day 0 of AZD1222 vaccination.

The DNA for the CDR3 is TGTGCCAGCAGTGATGTACCAACAGGGGAAGAGACCCAGTACTTC. This sequence encodes CASSDVPTGEETQYF. The chain uses TRBV6-1 and TRBJ2-5, with 7 bases aligning to TRBD1. The junction had 7 bases not matched to a gene; V was cut back by 3 bases and J by 3 bases. Germline V CDR1 and CDR2: MNHNS, SASEGT. The CDR3 extends over 15 amino acids.